In its sample, the clone carrying this T cell receptor (beta chain) was seen many times. This entry belongs to a study of T-cell reconstitution after alpha-beta-depleted transplantation in children. The CDR3 is made up of 11 amino acids. V lost 4 bases, J lost 1 base, and 4 bases lay in between. Germline V gives CDR1 SQVTM, CDR2 ANQGSEA. Using unique molecular identifiers, the investigators prepared the TCRbeta library. From the PCR reads, TCRdb called clonotypes with MiXCR, one entry per CDR3 protein. The sample consists of some 220,000 distinct CDR3 sequences, about 9.5% of them appearing once. This specimen was PBMCs from the stem cell graft donor, taken from the stem cell graft. This sequence was found in a human donor who donated a stem cell graft to a child with acute lymphoblastic leukemia. The chain recombines TRBV29-1 with TRBJ1-1; D is ambiguous. CDR3 coding DNA: TGCAGCGTTGTAGAGAACACTGAAGCTTTCTTT. Protein sequence: CSVVENTEAFF.